This paragraph reports one T cell receptor (beta chain). Its antigen remains undetermined. The input lacks base qualities; no much larger clone sits a single base away. This sample is part of a study of blood T cell repertoires in COVID-19 (dated by TCRdb to the early 2020s). Regarding the study in general: Collaborator samples came from the United States, Italy and Spain and covered acute and convalescent phases of COVID-19. The material from the prospective study consisted of cDNA or gDNA derived from T cells, B-cell-depleted T cells, or PBMCs. Subjects who had been exposed to COVID-19, were actively infected with it, or had recovered from it provided the deeply sampled blood TCRbeta repertoires that made up the dataset. A freely available public database, intended as a resource for researchers studying the immune response to SARS-CoV-2, is where the repertoires were released. Samples came from the ongoing ImmuneRACE study (first 160 participants) plus 1,254 subjects from 6 global collaborators. Sample metadata almost always included a de-identified subject ID, COVID-19 status, age in years and sex. Where available, HLA class I and class II types were obtained from metadata supplied by the sample provider rather than from assay-based typing. General findings and caveats noted by the study authors: The quantity of clinical and demographic metadata differed by source and by participant and was supplied without curation.

The immunoSEQ Assay, a bias-controlled multiplex PCR, was used to amplify TCRbeta CDR3 regions from genomic DNA. Concerning the study's data processing: Within the assay, amplification of reference gene primers was used to estimate how many nucleated cells each sample contained. To quantify the absolute abundance of each unique TCRbeta CDR3 rearrangement, sequence reads were collapsed and filtered. For each sample, productive Simpson clonality was calculated by taking the square root of Simpson's diversity index across productive rearrangements. Sourced from immuneACCESS, this table was stored by TCRdb with only in-frame sequences that have V and J called. A share of the clones is absent; for the studies checked, an unresolved V gene accounts for under half, and the remainder has no known explanation. V and J calls and clone size are those listed in that table; D and trimming were worked out from the DNA. Recorded for this sample are about 50,000 clones; about 90% of them occurred a single time. The ten largest clones capture approximately 15% of the sample.

Whole blood was collected in K2EDTA tubes by collaborating institutions according to the institutions' own protocols. Collaborator samples were shipped for TCRbeta analysis as frozen whole blood, isolated PBMCs, or DNA extracted from either sample type. This receptor was identified in a human donor with active COVID-19. The donor label of this sample is uncertain. Sequenced input: peripheral blood.

The base sequence is TGTGCCAGCAGCACCAGTACAGTTGGCGATACGCAGTATTTT. The encoded protein is CASSTSTVGDTQYF. The chain links TRBV2 with TRBJ2-3; the D gene cannot be resolved reliably. V lost 6 bases and J lost 6 bases; the stretch between them is 16 bases long. According to the germline V gene, CDR1 reads SNHLY and CDR2 reads FYNNEI. The CDR3 sequence holds 14 residues, the cysteine and phenylalanine included. The read is trimmed to its CDR3 DNA, 42 bases read in frame from base 1.